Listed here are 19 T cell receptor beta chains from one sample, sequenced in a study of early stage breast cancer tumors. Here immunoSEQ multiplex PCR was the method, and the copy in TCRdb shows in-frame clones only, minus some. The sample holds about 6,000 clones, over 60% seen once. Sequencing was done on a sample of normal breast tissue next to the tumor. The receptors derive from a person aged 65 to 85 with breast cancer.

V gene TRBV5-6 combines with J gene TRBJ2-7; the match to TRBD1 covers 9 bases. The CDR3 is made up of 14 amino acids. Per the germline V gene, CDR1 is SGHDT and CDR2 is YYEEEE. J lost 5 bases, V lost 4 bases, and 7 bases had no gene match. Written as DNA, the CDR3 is TGTGCCAGCAGCGCCCGGACAGGGGCCCACGAGCAGTACTTC. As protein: CASSARTGAHEQYF. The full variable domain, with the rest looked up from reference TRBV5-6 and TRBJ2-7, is DAGVTQSPTHLIKTRGQQVTLRCSPKSGHDTVSWYQQALGQGPQFIFQYYEEEERQRGNFPDRFSGHQFPNYSSELNVNALLLGDSALYLCASSARTGAHEQYFGPGTRLTVT.

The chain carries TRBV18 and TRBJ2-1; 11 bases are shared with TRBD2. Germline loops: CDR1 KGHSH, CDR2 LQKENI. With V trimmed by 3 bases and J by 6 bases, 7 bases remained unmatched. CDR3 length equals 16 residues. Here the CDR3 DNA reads TGTGCCAGCTCACCTAGCGGGGGGGCCGTAATCAATGAGCAGTTCTTC. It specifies CASSPSGGAVINEQFF.

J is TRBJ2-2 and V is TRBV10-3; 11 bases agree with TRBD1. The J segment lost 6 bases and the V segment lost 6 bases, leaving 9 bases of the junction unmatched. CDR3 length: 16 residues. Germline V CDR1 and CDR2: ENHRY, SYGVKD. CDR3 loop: CAISQAGTGGAGELFF. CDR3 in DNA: TGTGCCATCAGCCAAGCCGGGACAGGGGGTGCCGGGGAGCTGTTTTTT.

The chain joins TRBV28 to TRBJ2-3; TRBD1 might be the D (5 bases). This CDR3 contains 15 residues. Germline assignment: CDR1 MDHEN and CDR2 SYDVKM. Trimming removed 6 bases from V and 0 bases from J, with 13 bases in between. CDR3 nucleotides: TGTGCCAGCAGGATGGACACCTCTAGCACAGATACGCAGTATTTT. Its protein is CASRMDTSSTDTQYF. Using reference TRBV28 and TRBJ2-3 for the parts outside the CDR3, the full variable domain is DVKVTQSSRYLVKRTGEKVFLECVQDMDHENMFWYRQDPGLGLRLIYFSYDVKMKEKGDIPEGYSVSREKKERFSLILESASTNQTSMYLCASRMDTSSTDTQYFGPGTRLTVL.

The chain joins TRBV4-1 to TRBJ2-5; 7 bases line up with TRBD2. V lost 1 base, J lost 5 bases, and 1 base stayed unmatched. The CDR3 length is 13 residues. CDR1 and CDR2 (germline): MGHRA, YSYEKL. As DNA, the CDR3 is TGCGCCAGCAGCCAAGGGGGGGGTGAGACCCAGTACTTC. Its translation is CASSQGGGETQYF.

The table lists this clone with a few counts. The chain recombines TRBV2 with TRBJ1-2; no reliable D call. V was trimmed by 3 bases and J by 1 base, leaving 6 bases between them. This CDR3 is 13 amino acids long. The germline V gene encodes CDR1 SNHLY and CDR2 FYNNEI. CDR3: CASSERLNYGYTF. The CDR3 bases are TGTGCCAGCAGTGAGAGGCTTAACTATGGCTACACCTTC.

CDR3 amino acids: CASSLLAGSYEQYF. CDR3 nucleotides: TGTGCCAGCAGCTTACTAGCCGGCTCCTACGAGCAGTACTTC. This chain connects TRBV7-2 to TRBJ2-7, with D perhaps TRBD2 (5 bases). The germline V gene encodes CDR1 SGHTA and CDR2 FQGNSA. The CDR3 contains 14 residues. Trimming removed 2 bases at V and 0 bases at J, with 8 bases between.

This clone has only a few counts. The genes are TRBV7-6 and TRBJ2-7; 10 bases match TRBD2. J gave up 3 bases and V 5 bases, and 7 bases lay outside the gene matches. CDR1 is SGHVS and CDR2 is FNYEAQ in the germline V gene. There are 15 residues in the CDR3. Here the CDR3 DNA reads TGTGCCAGCAGCCCGAGGACTAGCGGAATCTACGAGCAGTACTTC. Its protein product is CASSPRTSGIYEQYF.

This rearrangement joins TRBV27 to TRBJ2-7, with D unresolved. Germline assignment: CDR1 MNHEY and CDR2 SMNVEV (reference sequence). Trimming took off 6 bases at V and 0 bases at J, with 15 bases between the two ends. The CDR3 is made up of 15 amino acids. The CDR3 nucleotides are TGTGCCAGCAGCTCCCCCGGGTCAAGCTCCTACGAGCAGTACTTC. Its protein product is CASSSPGSSSYEQYF.

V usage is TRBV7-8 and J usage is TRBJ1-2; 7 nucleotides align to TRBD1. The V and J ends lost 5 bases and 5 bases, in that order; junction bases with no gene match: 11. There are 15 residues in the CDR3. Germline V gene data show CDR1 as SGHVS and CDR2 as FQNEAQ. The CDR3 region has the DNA TGTGCCAGCAGCCCCTATTTAAGGGGGCTTTATGGCTACACCTTC. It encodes CASSPYLRGLYGYTF.

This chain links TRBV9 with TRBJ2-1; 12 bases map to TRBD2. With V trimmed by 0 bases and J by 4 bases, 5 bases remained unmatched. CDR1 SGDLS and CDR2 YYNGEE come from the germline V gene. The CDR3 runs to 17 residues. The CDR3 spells CASSVGTLAGGYNEQFF. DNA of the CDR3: TGTGCCAGCAGCGTAGGGACGCTAGCGGGAGGGTACAATGAGCAGTTCTTC.

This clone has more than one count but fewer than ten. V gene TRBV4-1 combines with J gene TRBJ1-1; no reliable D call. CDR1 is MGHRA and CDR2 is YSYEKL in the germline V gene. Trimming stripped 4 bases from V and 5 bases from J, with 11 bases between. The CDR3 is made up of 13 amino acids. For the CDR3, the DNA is TGCGCCAGCAGCCTCGTGGCGGGGACTGAAGCTTTCTTT. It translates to CASSLVAGTEAFF.

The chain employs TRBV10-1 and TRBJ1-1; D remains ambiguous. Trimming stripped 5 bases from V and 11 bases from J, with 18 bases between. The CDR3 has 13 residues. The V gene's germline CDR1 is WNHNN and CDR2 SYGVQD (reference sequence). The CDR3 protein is CASSRLAGAEAFF. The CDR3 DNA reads TGCGCCAGCAGTCGTCTGGCGGGCGCGGAGGCTTTCTTT.

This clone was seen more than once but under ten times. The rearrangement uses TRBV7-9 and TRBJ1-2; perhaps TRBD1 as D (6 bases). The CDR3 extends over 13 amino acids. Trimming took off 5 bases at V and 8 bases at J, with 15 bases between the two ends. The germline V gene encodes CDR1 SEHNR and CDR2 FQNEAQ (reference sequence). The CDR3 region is CASSRGQKEGYTF. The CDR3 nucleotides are TGTGCCAGCAGCCGAGGACAGAAGGAAGGCTACACCTTC.

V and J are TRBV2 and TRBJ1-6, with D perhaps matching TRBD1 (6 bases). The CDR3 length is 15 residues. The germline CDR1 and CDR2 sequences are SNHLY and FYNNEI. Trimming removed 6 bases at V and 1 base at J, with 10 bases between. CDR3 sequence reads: CASRGGQSYNSPLHF. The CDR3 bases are TGTGCCAGCAGGGGGGGGCAGTCCTATAATTCACCCCTCCACTTT.

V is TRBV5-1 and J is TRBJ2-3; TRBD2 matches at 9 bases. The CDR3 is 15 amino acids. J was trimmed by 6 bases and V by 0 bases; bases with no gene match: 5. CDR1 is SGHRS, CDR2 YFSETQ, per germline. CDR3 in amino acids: CASSLVAGVADTQYF. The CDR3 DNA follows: TGCGCCAGCAGCTTGGTAGCGGGAGTAGCGGATACGCAGTATTTT.

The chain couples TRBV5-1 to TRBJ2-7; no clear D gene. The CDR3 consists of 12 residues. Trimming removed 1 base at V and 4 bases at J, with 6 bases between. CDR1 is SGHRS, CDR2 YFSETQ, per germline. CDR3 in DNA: TGCGCCAGCAGCTTGTCCACTTACGAGCAGTACTTC. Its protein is CASSLSTYEQYF.

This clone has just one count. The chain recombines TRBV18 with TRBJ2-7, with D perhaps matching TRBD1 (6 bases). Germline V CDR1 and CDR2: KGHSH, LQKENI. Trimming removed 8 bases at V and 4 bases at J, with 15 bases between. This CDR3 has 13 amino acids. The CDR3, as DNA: TGTGCCAGCGCCTCAGGGGCGGCGTACGAGCAGTACTTC. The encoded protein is CASASGAAYEQYF.

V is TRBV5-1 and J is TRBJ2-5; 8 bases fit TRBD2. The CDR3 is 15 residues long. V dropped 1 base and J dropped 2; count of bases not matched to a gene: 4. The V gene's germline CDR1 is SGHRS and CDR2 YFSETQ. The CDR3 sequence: CASSLQRLAQETQYF. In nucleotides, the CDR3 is TGCGCCAGCAGCTTGCAAAGACTAGCGCAAGAGACCCAGTACTTC.